A selection of T cell receptor beta chains follows, all from one sample in a study of cytomegalovirus exposure and HLA in healthy donors. Assay used: immunoSEQ multiplex PCR; TCRdb lists only in-frame clones, some missing. Of about 110,000 clones listed, around 60% are singletons. Source material: PBMCs. The origin of the receptors is a man aged 25 to 45 in good health and CMV-seropositive. Each CDR3 is given with its conserved first and last residue. Fields, in order: V gene, J gene, clone size, D gene, CDR3 DNA, CDR3 protein. A D gene is named only where the DNA matches it firmly. The size of a clone is reported for some rows only, either as once, few or many, or as a class for expanded clones.

v_call: TRBV27
j_call: TRBJ1-2
clone_size: NA
d_call: NA
cdr3_nt: TGTGCCAGCAGTTTATCCTCTAACTATGGCTACACCTTC
cdr3_aa: CASSLSSNYGYTF

v_call: TRBV5-1
j_call: TRBJ1-3
clone_size: NA
d_call: NA
cdr3_nt: TGCGCCAGCAGCTTGGCAGGGGCCTCTGGAAACACCATATATTTT
cdr3_aa: CASSLAGASGNTIYF

v_call: TRBV5-4
j_call: TRBJ2-5
clone_size: few
d_call: TRBD1
cdr3_nt: TGTGCCAGCAGCACAGGACAGGGCCCCGGGACCCAGTACTTC
cdr3_aa: CASSTGQGPGTQYF

v_call: TRBV5-1
j_call: TRBJ2-7
clone_size: NA
d_call: NA
cdr3_nt: TGCGCCAGCAGCTTGGGACCGGGGGGCGACGAGCAGTACTTC
cdr3_aa: CASSLGPGGDEQYF

v_call: TRBV6-5
j_call: TRBJ1-5
clone_size: NA
d_call: TRBD1
cdr3_nt: TGTGCCAGCAGCCCCCAGAGACAGGGAGGACAGCCCCAGCATTTT
cdr3_aa: CASSPQRQGGQPQHF

v_call: TRBV5-1
j_call: TRBJ2-7
clone_size: NA
d_call: NA
cdr3_nt: TGCGCCAGCAGCCACGGGCGGGGATCCCTCTCCTACGAGCAGTACTTC
cdr3_aa: CASSHGRGSLSYEQYF

v_call: TRBV10-3
j_call: TRBJ1-1
clone_size: NA
d_call: TRBD1
cdr3_nt: TGTGCCATCAGTAACGACAGGGGGGGAACTGAAGCTTTCTTT
cdr3_aa: CAISNDRGGTEAFF

v_call: TRBV15
j_call: TRBJ1-5
clone_size: NA
d_call: NA
cdr3_nt: TGTGCCACCAGCAGCTTAGGGAGTAATCAGCCCCAGCATTTT
cdr3_aa: CATSSLGSNQPQHF

v_call: TRBV11-3
j_call: TRBJ2-7
clone_size: NA
d_call: TRBD2
cdr3_nt: TGTGCCAGCAGCTTAGGTGCTAGCGGCTCCTACGAGCAGTACTTC
cdr3_aa: CASSLGASGSYEQYF

v_call: TRBV6-1
j_call: TRBJ1-2
clone_size: few
d_call: TRBD1
cdr3_nt: TGTGCCAGCAGTGGGACAGGGGGCTTAGGCTATGGCTACACCTTC
cdr3_aa: CASSGTGGLGYGYTF

v_call: TRBV21-1
j_call: TRBJ1-3
clone_size: NA
d_call: NA
cdr3_nt: TGTGCCAGCAGCAAAGGTGGAGGGAGCATGAGCTCTGGAAACACCATATATTTT
cdr3_aa: CASSKGGGSMSSGNTIYF

v_call: TRBV5-4
j_call: TRBJ2-3
clone_size: NA
d_call: TRBD1
cdr3_nt: TGTGCCAGCAGCCCGACAGGGGGCGAGTCAGATACGCAGTATTTT
cdr3_aa: CASSPTGGESDTQYF

v_call: TRBV25-1
j_call: TRBJ2-1
clone_size: few
d_call: NA
cdr3_nt: TGTGCCAGCAGTGAATCTCGGACAAGCTCCTACAATGAGCAGTTCTTC
cdr3_aa: CASSESRTSSYNEQFF

v_call: TRBV1
j_call: TRBJ2-5
clone_size: NA
d_call: NA
cdr3_nt: TGCACCAGCAGCCAAGATCTGGCTAGCGGGGGGCAAGAGACCCAGTACTTC
cdr3_aa: CTSSQDLASGGQETQYF

v_call: TRBV4-1
j_call: TRBJ1-5
clone_size: NA
d_call: NA
cdr3_nt: TGCGCCAGCAGCCAGGAAAGCGGCAATCAGCCCCAGCATTTT
cdr3_aa: CASSQESGNQPQHF

v_call: TRBV19
j_call: TRBJ1-5
clone_size: NA
d_call: NA
cdr3_nt: TGTGCCAGCCGGGAGAATAATCAGCCCCAGCATTTT
cdr3_aa: CASRENNQPQHF

v_call: TRBV5-4
j_call: TRBJ2-2
clone_size: NA
d_call: TRBD1
cdr3_nt: TGTGCCAGCAGCAAAGGACAGGGGATCACCGGGGAGCTGTTTTTT
cdr3_aa: CASSKGQGITGELFF

v_call: TRBV5-1
j_call: TRBJ2-3
clone_size: few
d_call: NA
cdr3_nt: TGCGCCAGCAGCTTGGGGGACTCCCACACAGATACGCAGTATTTT
cdr3_aa: CASSLGDSHTDTQYF

v_call: TRBV5-1
j_call: TRBJ1-1
clone_size: NA
d_call: NA
cdr3_nt: TGCGCCAGCAGCCCCCGGGGAAGGGGGTTGGACACTGAAGCTTTCTTT
cdr3_aa: CASSPRGRGLDTEAFF

v_call: TRBV9
j_call: TRBJ1-2
clone_size: NA
d_call: NA
cdr3_nt: TGTGCCAGCAGCTCCTCCCCCCAGGGGCCGTTCGGCTACACCTTC
cdr3_aa: CASSSSPQGPFGYTF

v_call: TRBV5-6
j_call: TRBJ2-5
clone_size: NA
d_call: TRBD1
cdr3_nt: TGTGCCAGCAGCCATGGACAGGGGAGGGAGTACGAGACCCAGTACTTC
cdr3_aa: CASSHGQGREYETQYF

v_call: TRBV4-1
j_call: TRBJ2-7
clone_size: NA
d_call: TRBD2
cdr3_nt: TGCGCCAGCAGCCACCAAGGGTCTAGCGGCTACGAGCAGTACTTC
cdr3_aa: CASSHQGSSGYEQYF

v_call: TRBV29-1
j_call: TRBJ1-1
clone_size: few
d_call: TRBD1
cdr3_nt: TGCAGCGCAGCACAGGGGACGAACACTGAAGCTTTCTTT
cdr3_aa: CSAAQGTNTEAFF

v_call: TRBV20-1
j_call: TRBJ2-1
clone_size: few
d_call: NA
cdr3_nt: TGCAGTGCCGCAGACAGAGTCGACCGGTTCTTC
cdr3_aa: CSAADRVDRFF

v_call: TRBV7-9
j_call: TRBJ2-1
clone_size: few
d_call: TRBD2
cdr3_nt: TGTGCCAGCAGCTTGCAACCTAGCGGGGGGAATGAGCAGTTCTTC
cdr3_aa: CASSLQPSGGNEQFF

v_call: TRBV30
j_call: TRBJ2-1
clone_size: once
d_call: TRBD2
cdr3_nt: TGTGCCTGGAGAACGGCTAGCGGGGACACCTACAATGAGCAGTTCTTC
cdr3_aa: CAWRTASGDTYNEQFF

v_call: TRBV29-1
j_call: TRBJ2-3
clone_size: NA
d_call: TRBD2
cdr3_nt: TGCAGCGTTGGCTTAGGGGCGGGAGTCACAGATACGCAGTATTTT
cdr3_aa: CSVGLGAGVTDTQYF

v_call: TRBV7-9
j_call: TRBJ2-5
clone_size: NA
d_call: TRBD1
cdr3_nt: TGTGCCAGCAGCCTAGGGACAGGGAGGTATGAGACCCAGTACTTC
cdr3_aa: CASSLGTGRYETQYF

v_call: TRBV1
j_call: TRBJ2-5
clone_size: NA
d_call: NA
cdr3_nt: TGCACCAGCGGGGCGGGAGTCCAAGAGACCCAGTACTTC
cdr3_aa: CTSGAGVQETQYF

v_call: TRBV6-1
j_call: TRBJ2-5
clone_size: NA
d_call: TRBD2
cdr3_nt: TGTGCCAGTGAGCTAGCGGCCAACCTGCGGGAGACCCAGTACTTC
cdr3_aa: CASELAANLRETQYF

v_call: TRBV6-6
j_call: TRBJ2-1
clone_size: NA
d_call: TRBD2
cdr3_nt: TGTGCCAGCATTAAACTAGCGGGGGTCAATGAGCAGTTCTTC
cdr3_aa: CASIKLAGVNEQFF

v_call: TRBV7-8
j_call: TRBJ1-1
clone_size: few
d_call: TRBD1
cdr3_nt: TGTGCCAGCAGCCTAGCCGGGACAGGGGTCGCTGAAGCTTTCTTT
cdr3_aa: CASSLAGTGVAEAFF

v_call: TRBV19
j_call: TRBJ2-1
clone_size: NA
d_call: NA
cdr3_nt: TGTGCCAGTGGGGACGGCCTAGCGCTCAATGAGCAGTTCTTC
cdr3_aa: CASGDGLALNEQFF

v_call: TRBV5-4
j_call: TRBJ2-7
clone_size: once
d_call: TRBD1
cdr3_nt: TGTGCCAGCAGCCTCCGGGACAGGGGCGGCGAGCAGTACTTC
cdr3_aa: CASSLRDRGGEQYF

v_call: TRBV7-2
j_call: TRBJ2-7
clone_size: NA
d_call: NA
cdr3_nt: TGTGCCAGCAGCTTACAGGGGCTTTCCTACGAGCAGTACTTC
cdr3_aa: CASSLQGLSYEQYF

v_call: TRBV30
j_call: TRBJ2-6
clone_size: NA
d_call: NA
cdr3_nt: TGTGCCTGGAGTGACGGGGTCGTGGCCAACGTCCTGACTTTC
cdr3_aa: CAWSDGVVANVLTF

v_call: TRBV29-1
j_call: TRBJ1-5
clone_size: NA
d_call: NA
cdr3_nt: TGCAGCGTCAAGGAACAGGCTAATCAGCCCCAGCATTTT
cdr3_aa: CSVKEQANQPQHF

v_call: TRBV18
j_call: TRBJ1-1
clone_size: NA
d_call: NA
cdr3_nt: TGTGCCAGCTCACCCTGGGAAGGGGGCACTGAAGCTTTCTTT
cdr3_aa: CASSPWEGGTEAFF

v_call: TRBV6-1
j_call: TRBJ2-3
clone_size: NA
d_call: TRBD2
cdr3_nt: TGTGCCAGCAGTGAAGGGCGGGGGGCCGGGACGCAGTATTTT
cdr3_aa: CASSEGRGAGTQYF

v_call: TRBV7-7
j_call: TRBJ2-2
clone_size: NA
d_call: TRBD2
cdr3_nt: TGTGCTAGCAGCACGACTAGCTTTGGCGGGGAGCTGTTTTTT
cdr3_aa: CASSTTSFGGELFF

v_call: TRBV2
j_call: TRBJ2-7
clone_size: few
d_call: NA
cdr3_nt: TGCGACAGGAGTGCCGCCTACGAGCAGTACTTC
cdr3_aa: CDRSAAYEQYF

v_call: TRBV13
j_call: TRBJ2-3
clone_size: NA
d_call: TRBD2
cdr3_nt: TGTGCCAGCACCCCTGGGGCGGGGGTAAGGGGCACAGATACGCAGTATTTT
cdr3_aa: CASTPGAGVRGTDTQYF

v_call: TRBV19
j_call: TRBJ1-5
clone_size: once
d_call: NA
cdr3_nt: TGTGCCTCTACCGGCGGACAGCTAAAGGCCGGTCAGCCCCAGCATTTT
cdr3_aa: CASTGGQLKAGQPQHF

v_call: TRBV7-9
j_call: TRBJ2-5
clone_size: NA
d_call: TRBD2
cdr3_nt: TGTGCCAGCAGCAGTATAGCGGGGGGACTCTGGGAGACCCAGTACTTC
cdr3_aa: CASSSIAGGLWETQYF

v_call: TRBV4-1
j_call: TRBJ1-6
clone_size: NA
d_call: NA
cdr3_nt: TGCGCCAGCAGGGTACAGTCGAATTCACCCCTCCACTTT
cdr3_aa: CASRVQSNSPLHF

v_call: TRBV27
j_call: TRBJ2-7
clone_size: NA
d_call: TRBD1
cdr3_nt: TGTGCCAGCAGTTTAGACAGGGGTGCTGGTCGCGAGCAGTACTTC
cdr3_aa: CASSLDRGAGREQYF

v_call: TRBV2
j_call: TRBJ1-5
clone_size: few
d_call: NA
cdr3_nt: TGTGCCAGCAGGGACACTAGCAATCAGCCCCAGCATTTT
cdr3_aa: CASRDTSNQPQHF

v_call: TRBV9
j_call: TRBJ1-2
clone_size: NA
d_call: TRBD1
cdr3_nt: TGTGCCAGCAGCGTAGGAACCCACCACACTTCAACAGGGGGCAGCTATGGCTACACCTTC
cdr3_aa: CASSVGTHHTSTGGSYGYTF

v_call: TRBV27
j_call: TRBJ1-1
clone_size: NA
d_call: NA
cdr3_nt: TGTGCCAGCACCACGTGGCGGGGGCGAGGCGCTGAAGCTTTCTTT
cdr3_aa: CASTTWRGRGAEAFF

v_call: TRBV2
j_call: TRBJ1-4
clone_size: NA
d_call: NA
cdr3_nt: TGTGCCAGCTGGGCAGCAACTAATGAAAAACTGTTTTTT
cdr3_aa: CASWAATNEKLFF

v_call: TRBV7-6
j_call: TRBJ1-1
clone_size: NA
d_call: NA
cdr3_nt: TGTGCCAGCAGCAAAGAGATCCTGAACACTGAAGCTTTCTTT
cdr3_aa: CASSKEILNTEAFF